The clone carrying this TCR beta chain was detected a few times. What it binds is not known. These data come from a study of T cell repertoires in cytomegalovirus infection. Study background: Matching HLA type and CMV infection were both indicated by public TCR beta signatures.

Study observations and caveats: The study identified carriers of CMV plus the relevant HLA from cumulative public TCR beta family frequency. The ex vivo response was dominated by HLA-C-restricted CMV-specific TCR beta clonotypes.

Each CDR3 protein is one row after TCRdb ran MiXCR on the reads. Of approximately 400,000 distinct CDR3 sequences in the sample, roughly 31% were seen once. The CDR3 length is 15 residues. Trimming pared 6 bases from V and 0 bases from J, leaving 14 bases between. In germline, CDR1 is MNHEY, CDR2 SVGEGT. This receptor was taken from a human donor in good health (CMV status not recorded). Some clones in this sample may be carry-over from other donors' samples. V gene TRBV6-2 or TRBV6-3 combines with J gene TRBJ1-2, with D possibly being TRBD1 (6 bases). Specimen: PBMCs. In DNA, the CDR3 is TGTGCCAGCAGCCTCCTGGACAGTCCTAACTATGGCTACACCTTC. This sequence encodes CASSLLDSPNYGYTF.